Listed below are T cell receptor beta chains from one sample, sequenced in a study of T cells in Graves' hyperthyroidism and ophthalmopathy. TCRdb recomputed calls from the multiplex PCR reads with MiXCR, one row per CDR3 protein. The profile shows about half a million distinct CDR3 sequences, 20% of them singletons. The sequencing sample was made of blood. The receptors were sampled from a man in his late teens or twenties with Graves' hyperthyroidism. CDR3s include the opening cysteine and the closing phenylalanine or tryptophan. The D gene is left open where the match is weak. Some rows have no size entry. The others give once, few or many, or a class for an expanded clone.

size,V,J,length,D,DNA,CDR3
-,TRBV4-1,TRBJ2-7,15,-,TGCGCCAGCAGCCAAGGACTCCTCTTCTCCTACGAGCAGTACTTC,CASSQGLLFSYEQYF
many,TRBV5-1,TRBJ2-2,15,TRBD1,TGCGCCAGCAGAGATGGACAGGGCGCAGTCGGGGAGCTGTTTTTT,CASRDGQGAVGELFF
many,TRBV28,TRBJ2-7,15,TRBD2,TGTGCCAGCAGTCACACTAGCGGGGGGGCCTACGAGCAGTACTTC,CASSHTSGGAYEQYF
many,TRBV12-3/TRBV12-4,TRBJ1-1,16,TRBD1,TGTGCCAGCAGTTCCACAGGGGGGGGGATGAACACTGAAGCTTTCTTT,CASSSTGGGMNTEAFF
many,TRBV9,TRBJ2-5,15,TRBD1,TGTGCCAGCAGCGTAGGAGGGACAGGACAAGAGACCCAGTACTTC,CASSVGGTGQETQYF
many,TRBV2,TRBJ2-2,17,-,TGTGCCAGCAGTGAAGCGGTGGGGTTTATTTCCACCGGGGAGCTGTTTTTT,CASSEAVGFISTGELFF
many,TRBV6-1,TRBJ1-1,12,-,TGTGCCAGCAGTGATTCGGACCGGAAAGCTTTCTTT,CASSDSDRKAFF
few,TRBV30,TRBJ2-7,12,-,TGTGCCTGGGGCGAGACATACTACGAGCAGTACTTC,CAWGETYYEQYF
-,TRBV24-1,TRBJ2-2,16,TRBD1,TGTGCCACCAGTGATTATTCAGGGGGCGCCGCCGGGGAGCTGTTTTTT,CATSDYSGGAAGELFF
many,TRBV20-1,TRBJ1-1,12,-,TGCAGTCCCCGAGGGCTGGACGCTGAAGCTTTCTTT,CSPRGLDAEAFF
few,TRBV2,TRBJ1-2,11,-,TGTGCCAGCAGTGAGCGGGCTGGCTACACCTTC,CASSERAGYTF
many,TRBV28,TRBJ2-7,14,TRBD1,TGTGCCAGCAGTTTACTCAGGGGGTTTGGCGAGCAGTACTTC,CASSLLRGFGEQYF
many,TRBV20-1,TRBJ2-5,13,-,TGCAGTGCTAGTCGTTTGTACCAAGAGACCCAGTACTTC,CSASRLYQETQYF
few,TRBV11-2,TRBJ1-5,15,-,TGTGCCAGCAGCCCGAACCGGGACAGCAATCAGCCCCAGCATTTT,CASSPNRDSNQPQHF
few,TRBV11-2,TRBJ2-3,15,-,TGTGCCAGCAGCTCAAGTACGTGGGTCACAGATACGCAGTATTTT,CASSSSTWVTDTQYF
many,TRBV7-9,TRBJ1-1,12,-,TGTGCCAGCAGTTCAGGGAACGCTGAAGCTTTCTTT,CASSSGNAEAFF
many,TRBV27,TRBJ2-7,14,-,TGTGCCAGCAGCTCGGTAGCGTTCGGGGACGAGCAGTACTTC,CASSSVAFGDEQYF
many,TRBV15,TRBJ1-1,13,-,TGTGCCACCAGCAGAGATCGAATCGGGGAAGCTTTCTTT,CATSRDRIGEAFF
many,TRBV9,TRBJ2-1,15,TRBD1,TGTGCCAGCAGCGTAGGGGACAGGGGCGGCGATGAGCAGTTCTTC,CASSVGDRGGDEQFF
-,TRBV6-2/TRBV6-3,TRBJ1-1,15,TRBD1,TGTGCCAGCTCCCCACAGCGGACAGGGAACACTGAAGCTTTCTTT,CASSPQRTGNTEAFF
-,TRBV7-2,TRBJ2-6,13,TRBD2,TGTGCCAGCAGCCCCATAGCGGGAAGTACGGCCCCTTTC,CASSPIAGSTAPF
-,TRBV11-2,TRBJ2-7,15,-,TGTGCCAGCAGCTTAGATCATGGGGGAGTCTACGAGCAGTACTTC,CASSLDHGGVYEQYF
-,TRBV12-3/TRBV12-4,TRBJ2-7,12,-,TGTGCCAGCAGCCGCAATCTATACGAGCAGTACTTC,CASSRNLYEQYF